This T cell receptor beta chain was retrieved from a study of T cells in Graves' hyperthyroidism and ophthalmopathy. Study background: The initial diagnosis was the point when peripheral blood was collected, ahead of any treatment.

The sample holds a few counts of this clonotype. Its specificity is unknown. CDR1 and CDR2 from the germline V gene are SQVTM and ANQGSEA. This CDR3 contains 13 residues. Trimming took 4 bases from V and 2 from J, leaving 9 bases between them. TCR beta CDR3 region amplification was performed from RNA transcripts. First-round RT-PCR targeting the TCR CDR3 was performed with the HTBI primer set. TCRdb analysed the multiplex PCR reads with MiXCR anew, one entry per CDR3 protein. Of fewer than 350,000 distinct CDR3 sequences listed, around 20% are singletons. Findings of the study overall: Most expanded thyroid clonotypes above 0.001 recurred in blood. Ophthalmopathy, as predicted by the model, came a median around 6.7 months after the prediction.

This sequence was found in a woman between 45 and 60 years old with Graves' hyperthyroidism. The sequencing sample was made of blood. The chain combines TRBV29-1 with TRBJ1-5; D not resolved. The CDR3 nucleotides are TGCAGCGTTGTCTTGGTGGGCAATCAGCCCCAGCATTTT. Translation gives CSVVLVGNQPQHF.